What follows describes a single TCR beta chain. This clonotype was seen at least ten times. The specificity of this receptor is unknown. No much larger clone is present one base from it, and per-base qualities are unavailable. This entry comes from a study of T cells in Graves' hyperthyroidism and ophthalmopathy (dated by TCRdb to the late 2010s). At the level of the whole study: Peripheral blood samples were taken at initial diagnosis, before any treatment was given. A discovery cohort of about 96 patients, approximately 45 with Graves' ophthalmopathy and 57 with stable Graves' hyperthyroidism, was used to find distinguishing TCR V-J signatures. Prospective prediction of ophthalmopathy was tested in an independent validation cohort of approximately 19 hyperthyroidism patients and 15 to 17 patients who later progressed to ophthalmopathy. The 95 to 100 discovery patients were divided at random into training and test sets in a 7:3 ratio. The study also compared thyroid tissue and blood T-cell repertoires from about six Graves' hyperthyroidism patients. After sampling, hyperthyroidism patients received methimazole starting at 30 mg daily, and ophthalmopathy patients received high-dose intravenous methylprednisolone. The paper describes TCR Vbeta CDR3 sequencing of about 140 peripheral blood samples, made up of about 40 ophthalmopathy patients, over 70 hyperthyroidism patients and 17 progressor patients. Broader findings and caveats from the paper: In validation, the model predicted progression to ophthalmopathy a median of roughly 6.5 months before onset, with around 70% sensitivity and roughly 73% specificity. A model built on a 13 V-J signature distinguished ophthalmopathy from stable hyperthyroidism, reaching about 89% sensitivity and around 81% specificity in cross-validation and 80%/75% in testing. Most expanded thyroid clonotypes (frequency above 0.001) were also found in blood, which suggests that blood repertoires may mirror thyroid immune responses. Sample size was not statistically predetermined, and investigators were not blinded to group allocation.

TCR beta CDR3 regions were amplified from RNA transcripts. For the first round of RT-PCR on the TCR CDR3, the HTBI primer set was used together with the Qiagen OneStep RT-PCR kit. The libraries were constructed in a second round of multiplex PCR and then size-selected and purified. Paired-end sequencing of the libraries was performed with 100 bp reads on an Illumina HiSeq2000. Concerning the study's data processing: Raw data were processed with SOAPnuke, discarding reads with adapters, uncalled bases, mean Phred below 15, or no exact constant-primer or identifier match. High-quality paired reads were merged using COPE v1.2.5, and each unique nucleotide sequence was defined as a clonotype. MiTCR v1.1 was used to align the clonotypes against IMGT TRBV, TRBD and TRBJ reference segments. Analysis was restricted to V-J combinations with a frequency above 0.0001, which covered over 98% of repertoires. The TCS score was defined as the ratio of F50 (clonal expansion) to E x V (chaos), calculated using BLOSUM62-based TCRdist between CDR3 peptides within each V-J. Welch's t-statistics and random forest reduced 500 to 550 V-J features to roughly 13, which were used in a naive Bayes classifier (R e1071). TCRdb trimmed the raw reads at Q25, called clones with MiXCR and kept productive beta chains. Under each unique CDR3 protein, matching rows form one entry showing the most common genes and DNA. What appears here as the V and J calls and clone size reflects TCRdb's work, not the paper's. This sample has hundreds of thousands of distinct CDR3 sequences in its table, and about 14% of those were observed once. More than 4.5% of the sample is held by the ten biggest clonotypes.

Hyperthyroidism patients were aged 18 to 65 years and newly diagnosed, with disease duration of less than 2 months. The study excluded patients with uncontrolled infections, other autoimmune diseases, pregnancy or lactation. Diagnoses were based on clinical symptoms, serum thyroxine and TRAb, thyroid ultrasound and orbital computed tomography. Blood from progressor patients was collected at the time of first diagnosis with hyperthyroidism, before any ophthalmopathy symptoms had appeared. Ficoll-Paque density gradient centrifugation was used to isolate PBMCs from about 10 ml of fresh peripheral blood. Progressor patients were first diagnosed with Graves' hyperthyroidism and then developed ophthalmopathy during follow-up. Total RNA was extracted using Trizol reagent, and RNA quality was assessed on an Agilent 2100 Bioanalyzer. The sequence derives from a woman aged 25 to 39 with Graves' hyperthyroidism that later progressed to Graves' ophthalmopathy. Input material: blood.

CDR3 reads: CASSLGGGLGNEQFF. Here is the DNA: TGTGCCAGCAGCTTAGGAGGGGGCCTAGGCAATGAGCAGTTCTTC. The chain uses TRBV7-2 and TRBJ2-1; 7 bases in the junction line up with TRBD1. CDR1 and CDR2, per the germline V gene, are SGHTA and FQGNSA. The V end gives up 1 base and the J end 6 bases, leaving 6 bases in the junction not matched to a gene. The CDR3 goes from the cysteine to the phenylalanine over 15 residues. Just CDR3 DNA is preserved here, 45 bases in frame from base 1.